Below are 22 T cell receptor beta chains sequenced from a single sample in a study of shared clonotypes between healthy human individuals. Profiled with immunoSEQ multiplex PCR; TCRdb holds only in-frame clones, not every one. The data show around 2,000,000 clones, with about 95% seen just once and roughly 1% held by the top ten. Naive CD8 cells were CD45RO-negative, positively selected for CCR7, excluding terminally differentiated effector memory CD45RA+ cells. The sample consisted of naive CD8+ T cells sorted from blood. These receptors were collected from a young man in good health.

The chain couples TRBV5-4 to TRBJ1-3, with a possible D match to TRBD1 (5 bases). The CDR3 runs to 14 residues. The germline V and J ends were trimmed by 3 bases and 3 bases, with 10 bases remaining between them. The germline V gene encodes CDR1 SGHNT and CDR2 YYREEE (reference sequence). The CDR3 spells CASSWQGSGNTIYF. In nucleotides, the CDR3 is TGTGCCAGCAGCTGGCAGGGCAGTGGAAACACCATATATTTT.

This sequence joins TRBV4-1 and TRBJ2-2; D is perhaps TRBD1 (6 bases). V was cut by 1 base and J by 4 bases, with 13 bases left in between. This CDR3 contains 16 residues. Germline CDR1 and CDR2: MGHRA and YSYEKL. The CDR3 bases are TGCGCCAGCAGCCAAGGGTTGGGGACACTCACCGGGGAGCTGTTTTTT. It is translated as CASSQGLGTLTGELFF.

As regards this clone: The same CDR3 also results from other DNA sequences found in this sample. This chain uses TRBV28 with TRBJ1-5; D not resolved. With 5 bases removed from V and 2 bases from J, the gap between germline ends came to 13 bases. The length of the CDR3 is 15 residues. CDR1 MDHEN and CDR2 SYDVKM come from the germline V gene. The CDR3 DNA reads TGTGCCAGCAGTCTTGGCTTGGCAGGCAATCAGCCCCAGCATTTT. This gives the protein CASSLGLAGNQPQHF.

The chain is built from TRBV19 and TRBJ2-7; TRBD2 matches 7 bases. Per germline, CDR1 LNHDA and CDR2 SQIVND (reference sequence). Trimming took 3 bases from V and 3 from J; bases not matched to a gene: 14. This CDR3 comprises 17 residues. In nucleotides, the CDR3 is TGTGCCAGTAGTATCGACCCCGGAGCGGGGCCTTTCTACGAGCAGTACTTC. Protein: CASSIDPGAGPFYEQYF.

The V and J genes are TRBV25-1 and TRBJ1-1; unclear D gene. Germline V gene data show CDR1 as MGHDK and CDR2 as SYGVNS. CDR3 size: 14 residues. V was clipped by 5 bases and J by 11 bases, with 21 bases between them. The CDR3 DNA sequence: TGTGCCAGCAGTTCGGTCACTCGAGGACCCGGGGCTTTCTTT. Translating gives CASSSVTRGPGAFF.

The chain is built from TRBV29-1 and TRBJ1-2; TRBD1 is a possible D gene (5 bases). V was cut by 4 bases and J by 3 bases, with 12 bases left in between. Germline V gene lookup returns CDR1 SQVTM and CDR2 ANQGSEA. The CDR3 is made up of 13 amino acids. CDR3 in amino acids: CSVGVQGDYGYTF. The CDR3 DNA follows: TGCAGCGTTGGGGTTCAGGGTGACTATGGCTACACCTTC.

Details on this clone: Other DNA sequences in the sample encode the same CDR3. V is TRBV9 and J is TRBJ1-1; a weak D match, TRBD1 (6 bases). The V and J ends lost 2 bases and 3 bases respectively, with 8 bases between them. The length of the CDR3 is 13 residues. Germline V gene lookup returns CDR1 SGDLS and CDR2 YYNGEE. CDR3 sequence reads: CASSVGGHTEAFF. CDR3 nucleotide sequence: TGTGCCAGCAGCGTTGGGGGGCACACTGAAGCTTTCTTT. Full variable domain (remainder filled in from reference TRBV9 and TRBJ1-1): DSGVTQTPKHLITATGQRVTLRCSPRSGDLSVYWYQQSLDQGLQFLIQYYNGEERAKGNILERFSAQQFPDLHSELNLSSLELGDSALYFCASSVGGHTEAFFGQGTRLTVV.

The rearrangement uses TRBV5-6 and TRBJ2-1; D gene ambiguous. The CDR3 length is 13 residues. The germline V and J ends were trimmed by 3 bases and 8 bases, with 12 bases remaining between them. The germline gives CDR1 SGHDT, CDR2 YYEEEE. The DNA of the CDR3 is TGTGCCAGCAGCTGGGCCAGTAGCTATGAGCAGTTCTTC. Protein product: CASSWASSYEQFF.

V usage is TRBV5-1 and J usage is TRBJ2-5, with D possibly being TRBD2 (6 bases). The CDR3 is 15 residues long. V was pared by 1 base and J by 4 bases, with 14 bases between. Germline assignment: CDR1 SGHRS and CDR2 YFSETQ. In DNA, the CDR3 is TGCGCCAGCAGCTTGAGGGCGGGGTCCCTAGAGACCCAGTACTTC. Encoded protein: CASSLRAGSLETQYF. Supplemented by reference TRBV5-1 and TRBJ2-5, the full variable domain reads KAGVTQTPRYLIKTRGQQVTLSCSPISGHRSVSWYQQTPGQGLQFLFEYFSETQRNKGNFPGRFSGRQFSNSRSEMNVSTLELGDSALYLCASSLRAGSLETQYFGPGTRLLVL.

A note on this clone: This CDR3 is also generated by other DNA sequences in the sample. The V call is TRBV13, the J call TRBJ1-2, with 12 bases matching TRBD1. From germline, CDR1 is PRHDT and CDR2 FYEKMQ (reference sequence). The CDR3 spans 14 residues. V lost 5 bases, J lost 6 bases, and 4 bases stayed unmatched. The CDR3 coding sequence is TGTGCCAGCAGCCTGGGACAGGGGGCTGATGGCTACACCTTC. Translating gives CASSLGQGADGYTF.

V is TRBV2 and J is TRBJ2-7, with a tentative D call TRBD2 (5 bases). V lost 1 base and J lost 2, with 18 bases in between. Per the germline V gene, CDR1 is SNHLY and CDR2 is FYNNEI. This CDR3 spans 17 amino acids. In DNA, the CDR3 is TGTGCCAGCAGTGAAGTCGGTGGAGGCAAACTCACCTACGAGCAGTACTTC. This translates into CASSEVGGGKLTYEQYF. The complete variable domain, with remaining parts taken from reference TRBV2 and TRBJ2-7, reads EPEVTQTPSHQVTQMGQEVILRCVPISNHLYFYWYRQILGQKVEFLVSFYNNEISEKSEIFDDQFSVERPDGSNFTLKIRSTKLEDSAMYFCASSEVGGGKLTYEQYFGPGTRLTVT.

Comments on this clone: Distinct nucleotide sequences in the sample also encode this CDR3. The chain carries TRBV9 and TRBJ1-1; D is perhaps TRBD1 (6 bases). CDR1 and CDR2 (germline): SGDLS, YYNGEE. V gave up 3 bases and J gave up 4 bases, with 13 bases separating them. The CDR3 contains 14 residues. The CDR3 DNA is TGTGCCAGCAGCGGAGGGGGGCTCGGCACTGAAGCTTTCTTT. This encodes CASSGGGLGTEAFF.

The genes are TRBV6-6 and TRBJ2-2; TRBD2 aligns across 7 bases. Germline CDR1 and CDR2: MNHNY and SVGAGI (reference sequence). This CDR3 has 16 residues. V gave up 1 base and J gave up 5 bases; unmatched junction bases: 7. The CDR3 region is CASSYLGGENTGELFF. In DNA form, the CDR3 reads TGTGCCAGCAGTTACTTGGGAGGGGAGAATACCGGGGAGCTGTTTTTT.

The chain joins TRBV7-8 to TRBJ2-1; 8 positions match TRBD2. This CDR3 has 15 amino acids. The germline V gene has CDR1 SGHVS and CDR2 FQNEAQ. The J segment lost 4 bases and the V segment lost 5 bases, leaving 7 bases of the junction unmatched. This chain's CDR3 is CASSKTGGQYNEQFF. CDR3 in DNA: TGTGCCAGCAGCAAGACGGGGGGGCAGTACAATGAGCAGTTCTTC.

The rearrangement uses TRBV27 and TRBJ2-7, with 9 bases matching TRBD1. Trimming took 6 bases from V and 5 from J; bases not matched to a gene: 17. There are 17 residues in the CDR3. Germline lookup yields CDR1 MNHEY and CDR2 SMNVEV (reference sequence). The CDR3 region has the DNA TGTGCCAGCAGCCCACTCCCGATAAGACAGGGGGTCAACGAGCAGTACTTC. Translation: CASSPLPIRQGVNEQYF.

The genes are TRBV5-6 and TRBJ2-1; 9 bases agree with TRBD2. The CDR3 consists of 14 residues. V gave up 7 bases and J gave up 5 bases; unmatched junction bases: 7. Germline V lookup: CDR1 SGHDT, CDR2 YYEEEE. This chain's CDR3 is CASRSGGSHNEQFF. DNA of the CDR3: TGTGCCAGCCGAAGCGGGGGGTCTCACAATGAGCAGTTCTTC. The complete variable domain, with remaining parts taken from reference TRBV5-6 and TRBJ2-1, reads DAGVTQSPTHLIKTRGQQVTLRCSPKSGHDTVSWYQQALGQGPQFIFQYYEEEERQRGNFPDRFSGHQFPNYSSELNVNALLLGDSALYLCASRSGGSHNEQFFGPGTRLTVL.

This clone was seen only once. The CDR3 bases are TGTGCCAGCAGGAGAGGACTCGGGACTCTGAGGGTCGAGACCCAGTACTTC. Translation gives CASRRGLGTLRVETQYF. The chain joins TRBV2 to TRBJ2-5; maybe TRBD2 (6 bases). Deletions cut 6 bases from V and 5 bases from J, with 25 bases between. The CDR3 length is 17 residues. Germline V lookup: CDR1 SNHLY, CDR2 FYNNEI.

The chain employs TRBV2 and TRBJ2-3; D is perhaps TRBD1 (6 bases). This CDR3 has 16 residues. CDR1 SNHLY and CDR2 FYNNEI come from the germline V gene. V was cut by 5 bases and J by 0 bases, with 15 bases left in between. CDR3 coding DNA: TGTGCCAGCAGTCTTAACGGACAGCCTAGCACAGATACGCAGTATTTT. It encodes CASSLNGQPSTDTQYF.

The chain uses TRBV7-8 and TRBJ2-7; 16 bases fit TRBD2. Germline-derived CDR1 and CDR2 are SGHVS and FQNEAQ. The CDR3 length is 18 residues. Trimming took 6 bases from V and 5 from J; bases not matched to a gene: 13. CDR3: CASSSGLAGGPPPNEQYF. The CDR3 DNA is TGTGCCAGCAGTTCGGGACTAGCGGGAGGGCCCCCTCCTAACGAGCAGTACTTC.

This sequence joins TRBV2 and TRBJ2-5; a possible D gene is TRBD1 (5 bases). Germline V CDR1 and CDR2: SNHLY, FYNNEI. This CDR3 is built from 12 residues. Trimming removed 10 bases at V and 2 bases at J, with 11 bases between. CDR3 amino acids: CATLTVQETQYF. CDR3 coding DNA: TGTGCCACCTTGACAGTACAAGAGACCCAGTACTTC.

The chain joins TRBV27 to TRBJ2-1, with D tentatively TRBD1 (6 bases). The CDR3 totals 18 residues. The V gene lost 2 bases and the J gene lost 4 bases, with 21 bases spanning the gap. Germline assignment: CDR1 MNHEY and CDR2 SMNVEV (reference sequence). The CDR3 here is CASSLRIPTGYMYNEQFF. In DNA form, the CDR3 reads TGTGCCAGCAGTTTACGTATTCCAACAGGGTACATGTACAATGAGCAGTTCTTC.

The chain is built from TRBV2 and TRBJ2-7; D is possibly TRBD2 (6 bases). Trimming took off 3 bases at V and 3 bases at J, with 15 bases between the two ends. Germline CDR1 and CDR2: SNHLY and FYNNEI. The CDR3 runs to 15 residues. CDR3 residues: CASSEGGAPGYEQYF. CDR3 nucleotide sequence: TGTGCCAGCAGTGAGGGCGGGGCTCCGGGCTACGAGCAGTACTTC.